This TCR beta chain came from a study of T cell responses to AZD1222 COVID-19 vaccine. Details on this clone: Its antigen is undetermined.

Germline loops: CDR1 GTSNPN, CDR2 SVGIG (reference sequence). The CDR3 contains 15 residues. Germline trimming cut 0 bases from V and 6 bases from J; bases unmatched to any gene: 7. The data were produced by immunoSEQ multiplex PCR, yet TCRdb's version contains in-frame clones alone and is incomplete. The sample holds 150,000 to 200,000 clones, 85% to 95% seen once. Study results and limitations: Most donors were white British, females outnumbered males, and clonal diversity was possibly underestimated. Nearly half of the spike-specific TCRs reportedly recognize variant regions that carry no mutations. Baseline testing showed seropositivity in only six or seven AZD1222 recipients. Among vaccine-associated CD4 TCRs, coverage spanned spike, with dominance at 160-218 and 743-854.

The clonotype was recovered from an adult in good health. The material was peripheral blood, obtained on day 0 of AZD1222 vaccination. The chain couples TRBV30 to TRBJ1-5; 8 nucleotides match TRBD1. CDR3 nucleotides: TGTGCCTGGAGTGTAGTTACAGGGGGGGCTCAGCCCCAGCATTTT. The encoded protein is CAWSVVTGGAQPQHF.